The next 18 T cell receptor beta chains were all read from a single sample in a study of blood T cell repertoires in COVID-19. Clones were sequenced by immunoSEQ multiplex PCR, and TCRdb holds only the in-frame ones, with some missing. Among some 150,000 clones listed, around 88% were seen once. The sequenced sample consisted of peripheral blood. Receptor source: a woman aged 55 to 70 with acute or convalescent COVID-19.

V gene TRBV5-4 combines with J gene TRBJ2-2; TRBD2 aligns across 9 bases. This CDR3 spans 17 amino acids. Losses at the gene ends were 0 bases for V and 7 bases for J; bases not matched to a gene: 10. Germline lookup yields CDR1 SGHNT and CDR2 YYREEE (reference sequence). CDR3 sequence (DNA): TGTGCCAGCAGCTTGGGAGGGAGCGGGGGGCCCGTCGGGGAGCTGTTTTTT. Amino acid sequence: CASSLGGSGGPVGELFF.

The chain is built from TRBV4-1 and TRBJ1-1, with 7 bases matching TRBD1. With V trimmed by 0 bases and J by 11 bases, 6 bases remained unmatched. Germline-derived CDR1 and CDR2 are MGHRA and YSYEKL. The CDR3 length is 13 residues. This CDR3 reads CASSQDLSQGAFF. Here the CDR3 DNA reads TGCGCCAGCAGCCAAGACTTATCACAGGGGGCTTTCTTT.

The chain is built from TRBV28 and TRBJ1-6; D gene ambiguous. The CDR3 extends over 12 amino acids. The V and J ends lost 6 bases and 7 bases respectively, with 7 bases between them. Germline values: CDR1 MDHEN, CDR2 SYDVKM. The CDR3 DNA reads TGTGCCAGCAGGCTACTCAATTCACCCCTCCACTTT. Translation gives CASRLLNSPLHF.

V and J are TRBV3-1 (or the pseudogene TRBV3-2) and TRBJ1-3; no clear D. Trimming removed 4 bases at V and 8 bases at J, with 9 bases between. Germline-derived CDR1 and CDR2 are LGHDT and YNNKEL (reference sequence). CDR3 size: 12 residues. The CDR3 DNA follows: TGTGCCAGCAGCCCCGCGAGGGACACCATATATTTT. Translating gives CASSPARDTIYF.

This clone was picked up one time. This rearrangement joins TRBV2 to TRBJ2-5; D is unresolved. In germline, CDR1 is SNHLY, CDR2 FYNNEI. CDR3 length equals 12 residues. V lost 2 bases to trimming and J lost 7 bases, with 8 bases between them. CDR3 region: CASSEPPGTQYF. DNA of the CDR3: TGTGCCAGCAGTGAACCCCCGGGGACCCAGTACTTC. The full variable domain, with the rest looked up from reference TRBV2 and TRBJ2-5, is EPEVTQTPSHQVTQMGQEVILRCVPISNHLYFYWYRQILGQKVEFLVSFYNNEISEKSEIFDDQFSVERPDGSNFTLKIRSTKLEDSAMYFCASSEPPGTQYFGPGTRLLVL.

The rearrangement joins TRBV2 to TRBJ2-1; 10 bases align to TRBD1. J gave up 15 bases and V 5 bases, and 4 bases lay outside the gene matches. The CDR3 runs to 11 residues. The germline CDR1 and CDR2 sequences are SNHLY and FYNNEI. The CDR3 spells CASSRQGAPFF. CDR3 in DNA: TGTGCCAGCAGTCGACAGGGGGCACCGTTCTTC.

This clone was picked up a small number of times. This chain links TRBV19 with TRBJ2-1, with a weak D call TRBD2 (6 bases). V lost 5 bases to trimming and J lost 2 bases, with 13 bases between them. Germline CDR1 reads LNHDA; CDR2 reads SQIVND (reference sequence). This CDR3 is built from 15 residues. The CDR3 loop reads CASSQRLATYNEQFF. CDR3 bases: TGTGCCAGTAGTCAGAGGCTAGCGACCTACAATGAGCAGTTCTTC.

This clone was seen only once. J is TRBJ1-5 and V is TRBV5-5; 9 bases agree with TRBD1. The CDR3 consists of 14 residues. Germline CDR1 reads SGHKS; CDR2 reads YYEKEE (reference sequence). V lost 7 bases, J lost 6 bases, and 8 bases stayed unmatched. The CDR3 loop reads CASGRDRDGQPQHF. DNA of the CDR3: TGTGCCAGCGGCCGGGACAGGGACGGTCAGCCCCAGCATTTT.

Concerning this clone: Other DNA sequences within the sample encode an identical CDR3. J is TRBJ1-6 and V is TRBV9, with TRBD1 as a possible D gene (5 bases). The germline V and J ends were trimmed by 2 bases and 8 bases, with 11 bases remaining between them. The CDR3 sequence is 14 residues long. The germline V gene has CDR1 SGDLS and CDR2 YYNGEE. The CDR3 loop reads CASSVGGEYSPLHF. DNA of the CDR3: TGTGCCAGCAGCGTTGGAGGGGAGTATTCACCCCTCCACTTT. Full variable domain (rest looked up from reference TRBV9 and TRBJ1-6): DSGVTQTPKHLITATGQRVTLRCSPRSGDLSVYWYQQSLDQGLQFLIQYYNGEERAKGNILERFSAQQFPDLHSELNLSSLELGDSALYFCASSVGGEYSPLHFGNGTRLTVT.

This clone was seen only once. This sample includes further DNA sequences coding for the same CDR3. The chain couples TRBV11-2 to TRBJ2-1, with a possible D match to TRBD1 (6 bases). The CDR3 has 15 residues. Germline CDR1 SGHAT, CDR2 FQNNGV. V was trimmed by 1 base and J by 2 bases, leaving 9 bases between them. The CDR3 DNA reads as TGTGCCAGCAGCTTAGGGCAGGGGACCTACAATGAGCAGTTCTTC. Translating it yields CASSLGQGTYNEQFF.

This clone was detected only a few times. V gene TRBV5-1 combines with J gene TRBJ1-1; weak D call: TRBD1 (6 bases). Trimming removed 4 bases from V and 5 bases from J, with 12 bases in between. CDR1 and CDR2 (germline): SGHRS, YFSETQ. The CDR3 is 13 amino acids. CDR3 residues: CASSRTQGTEAFF. Written as DNA, the CDR3 is TGCGCCAGCAGCAGGACCCAGGGGACTGAAGCTTTCTTT.

The CDR3 spells CASSIQVQSNQPQHF. CDR3 bases: TGTGCCAGCAGCATACAGGTCCAGAGCAATCAGCCCCAGCATTTT. The rearrangement links TRBV7-2 to TRBJ1-5, with D tentatively TRBD1 (5 bases). V lost 5 bases and J lost 1, with 12 bases in between. CDR1 is SGHTA and CDR2 is FQGNSA in the germline V gene. The CDR3 consists of 15 residues.

This chain links TRBV4-2 with TRBJ2-3; the D is unclear. Germline V gives CDR1 LGHNA, CDR2 YNFKEQ. V lost 6 bases to trimming and J lost 2 bases, with 18 bases between them. The CDR3 sequence is 16 residues long. The DNA of the CDR3 is TGTGCCAGCAGACCTAGACCTTCGTCTTTCACAGATACGCAGTATTTT. It encodes CASRPRPSSFTDTQYF.

CDR3 region: CASSAGENTEAFF. In DNA form, the CDR3 reads TGTGCCAGCTCCGCAGGGGAGAACACTGAAGCTTTCTTT. The chain links TRBV18 to TRBJ1-1; tentatively, D is TRBD1 (6 bases). This CDR3 spans 13 amino acids. From germline, CDR1 is KGHSH and CDR2 LQKENI. Trimming cost V 6 bases and J 1 base, with 9 bases left between them.

The chain couples TRBV7-9 to TRBJ1-5; 7 nucleotides agree with TRBD1. From germline, CDR1 is SEHNR and CDR2 FQNEAQ (reference sequence). The V segment lost 8 bases and the J segment 5 bases; nucleotides outside the gene matches: 12. CDR3 size: 15 residues. The CDR3 here is CASSPARQGHQPQHF. Here the CDR3 DNA reads TGTGCCAGCTCCCCAGCCAGACAGGGTCATCAGCCCCAGCATTTT.

The CDR3 nucleotides are TGTGCCAGCAGCTTGGGAGGAGGGATTTACAATGAGCAGTTCTTC. As protein: CASSLGGGIYNEQFF. This sequence joins TRBV5-6 and TRBJ2-1; D perhaps matches TRBD2 (6 bases). CDR1 is SGHDT, CDR2 YYEEEE, per germline. V lost 0 bases and J lost 4, with 11 bases in between. The CDR3 consists of 15 residues.

The chain couples TRBV28 to TRBJ1-1, with D possibly TRBD1 on 6 matching bases. Looked up from germline, CDR1 is MDHEN and CDR2 is SYDVKM. The CDR3 spans 14 residues. Trimming took 6 bases from V and 4 from J, leaving 15 bases between them. CDR3 protein: CASRDSQAGTEAFF. CDR3 sequence (DNA): TGTGCCAGCAGGGACAGCCAGGCTGGCACTGAAGCTTTCTTT.

The V and J genes are TRBV6-5 and TRBJ1-2; TRBD1 is a possible D gene (5 bases). The CDR3 runs 11 residues. The germline V gene has CDR1 MNHEY and CDR2 SVGAGI. Trimming pared 3 bases from V and 7 bases from J, leaving 6 bases between. The CDR3 DNA follows: TGTGCCAGCAGTTATCAGGGTGGCTACACCTTC. Translation: CASSYQGGYTF.